This is a list of T cell receptor beta chains from one sample in a study of CD4+ T cells in melanoma. Using immunoSEQ multiplex PCR, the repertoire was profiled, and TCRdb retains in-frame clones only, with some absent. The table lists around 110,000 clones, 92% of them singletons. Specimen: peripheral blood. These receptors were obtained from a human donor with melanoma. Both conserved end residues are part of each CDR3. The D gene is left open where the match is weak. Rows give clone size only sometimes, using once, few, many, or a class for an expanded clone.

NA	NA	TRBV11-3	TRBJ2-1	CASSSLLGPVVGEQFF	TGTGCCAGCAGCTCGCTTTTGGGTCCTGTGGTTGGTGAGCAGTTCTTC
NA	TRBD1	TRBV6-5	TRBJ2-7	CASSDSGTGMYEQYF	TGTGCCAGCAGCGACTCCGGGACAGGGATGTACGAGCAGTACTTC
NA	NA	TRBV6-6	TRBJ2-3	CASSYRGHNTDTQYF	TGTGCCAGCAGTTACCGGGGACACAACACAGATACGCAGTATTTT
NA	NA	TRBV7-9	TRBJ2-5	CASSLNGGETQYF	TGTGCCAGCAGCTTAAATGGGGGGGAGACCCAGTACTTC
NA	TRBD2	TRBV28	TRBJ2-1	CASSLWGREEGNEQFF	TGTGCCAGCAGTTTATGGGGGCGGGAGGAAGGCAATGAGCAGTTCTTC
NA	NA	TRBV5-5	TRBJ1-5	CASSLSGDSNQPQHF	TGTGCCAGCAGCTTGTCAGGAGATAGCAATCAGCCCCAGCATTTT
NA	NA	TRBV30	TRBJ1-1	CAWRRGGNTEAFF	TGTGCCTGGAGAAGGGGGGGGAACACTGAAGCTTTCTTT
NA	NA	TRBV5-4	TRBJ2-1	CASRLDSYNEQFF	TGTGCCAGCAGACTTGACAGCTACAATGAGCAGTTCTTC
NA	NA	TRBV28	TRBJ1-5	CASSFQQGYQPQHF	TGTGCCAGCAGTTTTCAACAGGGATATCAGCCCCAGCATTTT
NA	TRBD1	TRBV7-6	TRBJ2-7	CASSHPGTGGSGEQYF	TGTGCCAGCAGCCATCCTGGGACAGGGGGTTCTGGGGAGCAGTACTTC
NA	TRBD2	TRBV5-1	TRBJ2-3	CASSLGAGVNTDTQYF	TGCGCCAGCAGCTTGGGGGCGGGAGTGAACACAGATACGCAGTATTTT
NA	TRBD2	TRBV6-4	TRBJ2-2	CASSEEGLAGGRTGELFF	TGTGCCAGCAGTGAAGAAGGACTAGCGGGGGGGCGGACCGGGGAGCTGTTTTTT
NA	TRBD1	TRBV7-2	TRBJ1-2	CASSRGQGEGYTF	TGTGCCAGCAGCCGAGGACAGGGAGAGGGCTACACCTTC
NA	NA	TRBV27	TRBJ1-2	CASSRTVNYGYTF	TGTGCCAGCAGTAGGACAGTTAACTATGGCTACACCTTC
NA	TRBD1	TRBV5-5	TRBJ2-3	CASSSRQGSLPDTQYF	TGTGCCAGCAGCTCGAGACAGGGGTCCCTCCCAGATACGCAGTATTTT
NA	TRBD2	TRBV5-4	TRBJ2-7	CASSLEAGAYEQYF	TGTGCCAGCAGCTTGGAGGCGGGAGCGTACGAGCAGTACTTC
NA	NA	TRBV19	TRBJ1-1	CASSLNRWANPNTEAFF	TGTGCCAGTAGTTTAAACAGGTGGGCTAACCCGAACACTGAAGCTTTCTTT
NA	NA	TRBV10-3	TRBJ2-7	CAISVDYEQYF	TGTGCCATCAGTGTTGATTACGAGCAGTACTTC
NA	NA	TRBV5-1	TRBJ1-4	CASSYNSRGLSNEKLFF	TGCGCCAGCAGCTATAACAGTAGGGGCTTATCTAATGAAAAACTGTTTTTT
many	NA	TRBV6-1	TRBJ1-3	CASSGVGTGGNTIYF	TGTGCCAGCAGTGGAGTGGGAACGGGCGGAAACACCATATATTTT
NA	TRBD2	TRBV4-1	TRBJ2-7	CASSQDVGSGIDEQYF	TGCGCCAGCAGCCAAGATGTGGGTAGCGGGATAGACGAGCAGTACTTC
NA	NA	TRBV7-9	TRBJ2-1	CASSPPRGEQFF	TGTGCCAGCAGCCCCCCTCGGGGTGAGCAGTTCTTC
NA	NA	TRBV19	TRBJ2-5	CASSLTRTRYQETQYF	TGTGCCAGTAGTTTAACTCGGACGCGCTACCAAGAGACCCAGTACTTC
few	NA	TRBV6-5	TRBJ2-3	CASSPTYPTDTQYF	TGTGCCAGCAGCCCTACCTACCCCACAGATACGCAGTATTTT
NA	NA	TRBV5-1	TRBJ2-5	CASSHRTLRETQYF	TGCGCCAGCAGCCATCGGACCTTACGAGAGACCCAGTACTTC
NA	NA	TRBV5-1	TRBJ2-5	CASSLVGETQYF	TGCGCCAGCAGCTTGGTTGGAGAGACCCAGTACTTC
NA	TRBD1	TRBV5-1	TRBJ1-2	CASSLATDRAVYGYTF	TGCGCCAGCAGCTTGGCCACGGACAGGGCGGTCTATGGCTACACCTTC
NA	NA	TRBV2	TRBJ2-3	CASRLGAPTQYF	TGTGCCAGCAGGTTGGGGGCGCCTACGCAGTATTTT
NA	NA	TRBV6-1	TRBJ1-2	CASTERLTLNYGYTF	TGTGCCAGCACCGAACGACTGACGCTTAACTATGGCTACACCTTC
NA	NA	TRBV28	TRBJ1-1	CASSLWGDRRNTEAFF	TGTGCCAGCAGTTTATGGGGGGACCGAAGGAACACTGAAGCTTTCTTT
NA	TRBD1	TRBV11-2	TRBJ2-3	CASSLGGQITDTQYF	TGTGCCAGCAGCTTAGGGGGACAGATCACAGATACGCAGTATTTT
NA	NA	TRBV7-2	TRBJ1-1	CASSLDRAGTEAFF	TGTGCCAGCAGCTTAGATAGGGCGGGGACTGAAGCTTTCTTT
once	TRBD2	TRBV7-3	TRBJ2-6	CASSLNGGAGANVLTF	TGTGCCAGCAGCTTAAACGGGGGGGCTGGGGCCAACGTCCTGACTTTC
NA	TRBD1	TRBV2	TRBJ2-3	CASTGDRGQGDTQYF	TGTGCCAGCACTGGGGACAGGGGGCAGGGAGATACGCAGTATTTT
NA	NA	TRBV15	TRBJ1-4	CATSRGGQGLANEKLFF	TGTGCCACCAGCAGAGGGGGGCAGGGGTTGGCTAATGAAAAACTGTTTTTT
NA	NA	TRBV25-1	TRBJ1-5	CASSAQAHQPQHF	TGTGCCAGCAGTGCCCAAGCCCATCAGCCCCAGCATTTT
NA	NA	TRBV30	TRBJ1-3	CAWSVRRAGGNTIYF	TGTGCCTGGAGTGTTCGGAGGGCGGGTGGAAACACCATATATTTT
once	TRBD2	TRBV9	TRBJ2-5	CASSTQFSGDETQYF	TGTGCCAGCAGCACGCAATTTAGCGGGGATGAGACCCAGTACTTC
once	NA	TRBV11-2	TRBJ1-5	CASSLDRTPHQPQHF	TGTGCCAGCAGCTTAGATCGAACACCCCATCAGCCCCAGCATTTT
NA	NA	TRBV4-3	TRBJ2-2	CASSQDRAGFPGELFF	TGCGCCAGCAGCCAAGATCGGGCAGGGTTCCCCGGGGAGCTGTTTTTT
NA	NA	TRBV2	TRBJ2-7	CASSFTGNEQYF	TGTGCCAGCAGTTTCACAGGGAATGAGCAGTACTTC